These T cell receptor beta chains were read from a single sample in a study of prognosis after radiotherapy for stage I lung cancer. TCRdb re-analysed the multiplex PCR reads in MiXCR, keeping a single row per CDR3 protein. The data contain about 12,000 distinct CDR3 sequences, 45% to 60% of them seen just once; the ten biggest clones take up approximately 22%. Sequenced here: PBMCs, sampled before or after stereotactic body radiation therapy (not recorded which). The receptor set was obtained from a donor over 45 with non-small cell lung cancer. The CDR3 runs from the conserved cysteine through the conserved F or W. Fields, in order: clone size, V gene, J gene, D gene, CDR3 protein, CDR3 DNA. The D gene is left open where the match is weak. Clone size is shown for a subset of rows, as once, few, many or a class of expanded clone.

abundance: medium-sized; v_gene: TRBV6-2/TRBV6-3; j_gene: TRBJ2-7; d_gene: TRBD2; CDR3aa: CASSFPRTSGSSYEQYF; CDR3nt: TGTGCCAGCAGTTTCCCCCGGACTAGCGGGAGTTCCTACGAGCAGTACTTC
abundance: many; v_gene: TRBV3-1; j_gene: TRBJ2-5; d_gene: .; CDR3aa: CASSQDPSQETQYF; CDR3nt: TGTGCCAGCAGCCAAGATCCCAGTCAAGAGACCCAGTACTTC
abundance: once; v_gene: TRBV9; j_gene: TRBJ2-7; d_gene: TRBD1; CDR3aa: CASSPGQGTYEQYF; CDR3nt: TGTGCCAGCAGCCCCGGACAGGGAACCTACGAGCAGTACTTC
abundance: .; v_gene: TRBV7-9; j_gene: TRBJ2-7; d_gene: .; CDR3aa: CASGPAGQWVIYF; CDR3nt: TGTGCCAGCGGCCCGGCCGGTCAGTGGGTAATATACTTC
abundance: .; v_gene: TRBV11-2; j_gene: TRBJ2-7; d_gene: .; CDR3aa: CASILTQVTDEQHF; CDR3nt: TGTGCCAGCATCTTAACGCAGGTCACGGACGAGCAGCACTTC
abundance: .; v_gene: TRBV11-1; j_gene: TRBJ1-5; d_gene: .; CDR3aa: CANGATDSNQPQHF; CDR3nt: TGTGCCAACGGAGCGACGGATAGCAATCAGCCCCAGCATTTT
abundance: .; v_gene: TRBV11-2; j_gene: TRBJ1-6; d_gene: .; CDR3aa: CASSLDPRPGRSSPLHF; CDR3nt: TGTGCCAGCAGCTTAGATCCGAGACCTGGCCGGAGTTCACCCCTCCACTTT
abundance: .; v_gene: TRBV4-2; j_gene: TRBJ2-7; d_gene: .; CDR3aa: CASSPAVTYEQYF; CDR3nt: TGTGCCAGCAGCCCGGCGGTGACCTACGAGCAGTACTTC
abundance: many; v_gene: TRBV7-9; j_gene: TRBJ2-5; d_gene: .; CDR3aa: CASSQDLRETQYF; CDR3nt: TGTGCCAGCAGCCAAGACTTGAGAGAGACCCAGTACTTC
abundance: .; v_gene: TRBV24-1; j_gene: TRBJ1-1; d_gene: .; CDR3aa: CASSDQGSTEAFF; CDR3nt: TGTGCCAGCAGTGACCAGGGAAGCACTGAAGCTTTCTTT
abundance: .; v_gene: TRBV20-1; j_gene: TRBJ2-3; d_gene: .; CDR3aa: CSARLAGGDTDTQYF; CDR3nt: TGCAGTGCTAGACTAGCTGGAGGGGACACAGATACGCAGTATTTT
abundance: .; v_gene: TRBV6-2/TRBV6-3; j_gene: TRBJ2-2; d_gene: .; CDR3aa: CASIREGFMVGELFF; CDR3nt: TGTGCCAGCATTAGAGAAGGGTTTATGGTCGGGGAGCTGTTTTTT
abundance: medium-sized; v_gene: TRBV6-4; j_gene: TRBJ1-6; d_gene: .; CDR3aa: CASGWDINSPLHF; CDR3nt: TGTGCCAGCGGGTGGGACATAAATTCACCCCTCCACTTT
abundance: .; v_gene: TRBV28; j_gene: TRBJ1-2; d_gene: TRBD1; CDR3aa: CASSPDRGRQGYTF; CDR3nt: TGTGCCAGCAGCCCTGACAGGGGGCGGCAGGGCTACACCTTC
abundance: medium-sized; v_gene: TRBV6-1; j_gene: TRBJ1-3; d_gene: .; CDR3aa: CASSEVMGNTIYF; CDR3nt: TGTGCCAGCAGTGAAGTTATGGGAAACACCATATATTTT
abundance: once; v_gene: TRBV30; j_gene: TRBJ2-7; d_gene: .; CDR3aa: CAWSEWWGERYF; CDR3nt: TGTGCCTGGAGTGAGTGGTGGGGGGAGCGGTACTTC
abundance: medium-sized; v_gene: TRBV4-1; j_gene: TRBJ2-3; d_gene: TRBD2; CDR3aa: CASRPPGTSSDTQYF; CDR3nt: TGCGCCAGCAGACCTCCCGGGACTAGCTCAGATACGCAGTATTTT
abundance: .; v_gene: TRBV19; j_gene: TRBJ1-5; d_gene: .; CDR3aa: CASTPRRGNQPQHF; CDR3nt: TGTGCCAGTACCCCCCGCCGGGGCAATCAGCCCCAGCATTTT
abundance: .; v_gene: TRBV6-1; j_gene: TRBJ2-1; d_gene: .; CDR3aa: CASIGNPGFHEQFF; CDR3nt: TGTGCCAGCATAGGCAACCCAGGGTTTCATGAGCAGTTCTTC
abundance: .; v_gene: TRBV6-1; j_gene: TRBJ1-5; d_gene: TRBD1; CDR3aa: CASIPGQEVGQPQHF; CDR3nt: TGTGCCAGCATCCCGGGACAGGAGGTGGGCCAGCCCCAGCATTTT
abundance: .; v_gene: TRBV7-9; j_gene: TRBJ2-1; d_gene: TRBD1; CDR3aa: CASRAGGYNEQFF; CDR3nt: TGTGCCAGCAGAGCAGGGGGTTACAATGAGCAGTTCTTC
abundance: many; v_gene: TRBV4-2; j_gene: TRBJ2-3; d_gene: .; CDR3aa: CASSQDRTDTQYF; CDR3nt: TGTGCCAGCAGCCAAGATCGGACAGATACGCAGTATTTT
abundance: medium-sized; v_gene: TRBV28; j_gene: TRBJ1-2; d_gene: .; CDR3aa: CASSLSSRGDGYTF; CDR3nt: TGTGCCAGCAGTCTATCCTCTCGAGGGGATGGCTACACCTTC
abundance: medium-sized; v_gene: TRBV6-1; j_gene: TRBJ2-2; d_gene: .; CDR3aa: CASTESRGNTGELFF; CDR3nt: TGTGCCAGCACCGAGTCACGGGGGAACACCGGGGAGCTGTTTTTT
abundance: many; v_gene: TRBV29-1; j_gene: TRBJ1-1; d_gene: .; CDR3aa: CSVEERTANTEAFF; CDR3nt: TGCAGCGTTGAAGAGAGGACAGCGAACACTGAAGCTTTCTTT
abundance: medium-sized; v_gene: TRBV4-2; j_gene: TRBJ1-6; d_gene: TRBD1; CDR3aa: CASSQPGQGASSPLHF; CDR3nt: TGTGCCAGCAGCCAGCCGGGACAGGGGGCGAGTTCACCCCTCCACTTT
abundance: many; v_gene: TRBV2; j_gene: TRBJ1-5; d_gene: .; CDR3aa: CASKGDGLSNQPQHF; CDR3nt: TGTGCCAGCAAAGGGGACGGACTTAGCAATCAGCCCCAGCATTTT
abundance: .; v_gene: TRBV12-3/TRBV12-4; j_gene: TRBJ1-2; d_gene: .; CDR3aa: CASSQGARRGYTF; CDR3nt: TGTGCCAGCAGCCAGGGTGCTCGCCGGGGCTACACCTTC
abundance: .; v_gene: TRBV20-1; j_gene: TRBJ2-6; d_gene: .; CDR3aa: CSARVRLNGANVLTF; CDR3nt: TGCAGTGCTAGAGTCAGGTTGAACGGGGCCAACGTCCTGACTTTC
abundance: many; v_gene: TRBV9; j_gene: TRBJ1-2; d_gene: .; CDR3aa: CASSVATASSYGYTF; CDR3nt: TGTGCCAGCAGCGTAGCTACCGCCTCAAGCTATGGCTACACCTTC
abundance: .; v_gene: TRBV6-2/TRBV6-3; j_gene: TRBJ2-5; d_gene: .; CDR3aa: CASSYSRAGRDEETQYF; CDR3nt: TGTGCCAGCAGTTACTCGAGGGCGGGGAGAGACGAAGAGACCCAGTACTTC
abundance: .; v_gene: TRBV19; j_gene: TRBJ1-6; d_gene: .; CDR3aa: CASKTTAISPLHF; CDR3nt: TGTGCCAGTAAAACTACAGCGATTTCACCCCTCCACTTT
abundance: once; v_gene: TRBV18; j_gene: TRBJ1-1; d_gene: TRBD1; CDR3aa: CASTRTGPKDTEAFF; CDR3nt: TGTGCCAGCACGCGGACAGGACCTAAAGACACTGAAGCTTTCTTT
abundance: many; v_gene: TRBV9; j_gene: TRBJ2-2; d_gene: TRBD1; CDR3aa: CASSAGQGYTGELFF; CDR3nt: TGTGCCAGCAGCGCGGGACAGGGATACACCGGGGAGCTGTTTTTT
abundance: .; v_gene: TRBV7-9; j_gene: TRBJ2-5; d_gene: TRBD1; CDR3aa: CASSVGTGQTHYF; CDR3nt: TGTGCCAGCAGCGTAGGGACAGGTCAGACCCATTACTTC